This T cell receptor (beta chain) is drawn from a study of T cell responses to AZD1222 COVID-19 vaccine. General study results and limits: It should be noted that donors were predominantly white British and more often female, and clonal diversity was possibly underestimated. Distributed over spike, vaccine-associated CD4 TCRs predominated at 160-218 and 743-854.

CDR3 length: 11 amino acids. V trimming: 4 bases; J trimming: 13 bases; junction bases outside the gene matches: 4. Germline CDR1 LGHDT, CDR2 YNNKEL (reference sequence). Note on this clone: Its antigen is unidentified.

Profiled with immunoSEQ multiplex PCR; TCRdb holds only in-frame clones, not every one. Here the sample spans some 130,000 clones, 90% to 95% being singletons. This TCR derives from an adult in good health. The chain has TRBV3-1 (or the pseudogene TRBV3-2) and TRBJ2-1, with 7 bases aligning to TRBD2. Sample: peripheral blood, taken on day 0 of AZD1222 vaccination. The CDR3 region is CASSPGGLQFF. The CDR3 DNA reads TGTGCCAGCAGCCCGGGGGGTCTCCAGTTCTTC.